The 18 T cell receptor beta chains presented below share a single source sample, sequenced in a study of cytomegalovirus exposure and HLA in healthy donors. Primers: 60 Vbeta forward and 13 Jbeta reverse. The repertoire was sequenced with immunoSEQ multiplex PCR; TCRdb's copy has only in-frame clones and lacks some. The sample carries approximately 150,000 clones, roughly 80% recorded once. Sequenced: PBMCs. Receptors were obtained from a man aged 25 to 40 in good health and CMV-seropositive.

The CDR3 DNA reads as TGTGCCAGCAGACCGGGTGGGGAGAGATCACCCCTCCACTTT. Amino acids: CASRPGGERSPLHF. The chain uses TRBV6-5 and TRBJ1-6; no reliable D call. Germline lookup yields CDR1 MNHEY and CDR2 SVGAGI. The CDR3 extends over 14 amino acids. V shed 6 bases and J shed 10 bases, with 16 bases lying between them.

This clone was seen a handful of times. The chain uses TRBV11-1 and TRBJ2-7; D possibly corresponds to TRBD2 (5 bases). The ends were cut back, 1 base at V and 3 bases at J, with 16 bases in the middle. Looked up from germline, CDR1 is SGHAT and CDR2 is FQDESV (reference sequence). The CDR3 runs to 16 residues. This CDR3 is CASSLVLSTGFYEQYF. The DNA for the CDR3 is TGTGCCAGCAGCTTAGTTTTGTCTACGGGGTTCTACGAGCAGTACTTC.

The chain links TRBV2 to TRBJ1-2; no clear D gene. In germline, CDR1 is SNHLY, CDR2 FYNNEI. This CDR3 has 12 amino acids. Trimming left V 3 bases short and J 4 bases short, with 6 bases between. CDR3 region: CASSDRGYGYTF. The CDR3 nucleotides read TGTGCCAGCAGTGATCGGGGCTATGGCTACACCTTC.

For the CDR3, the DNA is TGTGCCAGCAGTTACGGTCTGGGACACTACGAGCAGTACTTC. This sequence encodes CASSYGLGHYEQYF. The J gene is TRBJ2-7, the V gene TRBV6-6, with D perhaps matching TRBD1 (6 bases). CDR1 MNHNY and CDR2 SVGAGI come from the germline V gene (reference sequence). Trimming pared 2 bases from V and 3 bases from J, leaving 11 bases between. This CDR3 has 14 amino acids.

V is TRBV6-6 and J is TRBJ1-1; D not resolved. The CDR3 runs 15 residues. The V and J ends lost 3 bases and 0 bases respectively, with 11 bases between them. Germline V lookup: CDR1 MNHNY, CDR2 SVGAGI (reference sequence). CDR3 sequence (DNA): TGTGCCAGCAGTTATTGGACGGGAATGAACACTGAAGCTTTCTTT. Translation: CASSYWTGMNTEAFF.

The rearrangement uses TRBV2 and TRBJ1-4; 9 nucleotides align to TRBD1. CDR1 and CDR2 (germline): SNHLY, FYNNEI. Germline trimming cut 6 bases from V and 5 bases from J; bases unmatched to any gene: 10. The CDR3 spans 16 residues. The DNA of the CDR3 is TGTGCCAGCAGCGCATACCGACAGGGGGGGAATGAAAAACTGTTTTTT. Translating gives CASSAYRQGGNEKLFF.

The rearrangement joins TRBV9 to TRBJ1-1, with TRBD1 matching 7 bases. The CDR3 has 13 amino acids. V dropped 4 bases and J dropped 11; count of bases not matched to a gene: 11. The germline CDR1 and CDR2 sequences are SGDLS and YYNGEE. In DNA form, the CDR3 reads TGTGCCAGCAGCCCTACTCCGGGACAGAGGGCTTTCTTT. Protein product: CASSPTPGQRAFF.

This clone occurred once. The chain carries TRBV7-3 and TRBJ2-2; TRBD1 matches at 8 bases. Unmatched junction bases numbered 9, after V lost 5 bases and J lost 7 bases. Per germline, CDR1 SGHTA and CDR2 FQGTGA. The CDR3 sequence is 15 residues long. The DNA for the CDR3 is TGTGCCAGCAGCGCACAGACAGGGGTAGGCGGGGAGCTGTTTTTT. It translates to CASSAQTGVGGELFF.

As for this clone: Distinct nucleotide sequences in the sample also encode this CDR3. The V and J genes are TRBV6-1 and TRBJ2-7; 7 nucleotides align to TRBD1. CDR1 and CDR2 (germline): MNHNS, SASEGT. J gave up 2 bases and V 2 bases, and 0 bases lay outside the gene matches. The CDR3 totals 13 residues. The CDR3 loop reads CASSERGPYEQYF. In DNA, the CDR3 is TGTGCCAGCAGTGAAAGGGGGCCCTACGAGCAGTACTTC.

The chain carries TRBV4-1 and TRBJ2-2; perhaps TRBD1 as D (5 bases). The CDR3 sequence is 14 residues long. Germline V CDR1 and CDR2: MGHRA, YSYEKL. V shed 5 bases and J shed 4 bases, with 11 bases lying between them. DNA of the CDR3: TGCGCCAGCAGCACGACAGAACCCACCGGGGAGCTGTTTTTT. Translated, it gives CASSTTEPTGELFF.

This chain joins TRBV7-7 and TRBJ2-1; TRBD2 might be the D (7 bases). The V end lost 5 bases, the J end lost 0 bases, and 23 bases lay between the germline ends. CDR3 size: 19 residues. The germline CDR1 and CDR2 sequences are SSHAT and FNYEAQ (reference sequence). CDR3 DNA: TGTGCCAGCAGCCTAGAGGTGGCGGGGGCCTCTCTCTCCTACAATGAGCAGTTCTTC. Protein product: CASSLEVAGASLSYNEQFF.

The chain uses TRBV2 and TRBJ1-6, with D tentatively TRBD1 (5 bases). This CDR3 is built from 15 residues. Germline V gene lookup returns CDR1 SNHLY and CDR2 FYNNEI. V lost 2 bases and J lost 5, with 10 bases in between. As DNA, the CDR3 is TGTGCCAGCAGTGAACAGGGTTCCAATAATTCACCCCTCCACTTT. Amino acids: CASSEQGSNNSPLHF.

This clone appeared once. V and J are TRBV29-1 and TRBJ1-4; the D is unclear. Germline loops: CDR1 SQVTM, CDR2 ANQGSEA. Trimming shortened V by 4 bases and J by 3 bases, and 9 bases separated the two germline ends. This CDR3 contains 13 residues. As DNA, the CDR3 is TGCAGCGTTGTATGGCAGTCTAATGAAAAACTGTTTTTT. As protein: CSVVWQSNEKLFF.

This chain joins TRBV25-1 and TRBJ2-2, with TRBD1 matching over 7 bases. V shed 1 base and J 7 bases; nucleotides not matched to a gene: 12. The CDR3 totals 17 residues. Germline V gives CDR1 MGHDK, CDR2 SYGVNS. The CDR3 region has the DNA TGTGCCAGCAGTGAATCCGACAGGGAAATTCGACACGGGGAGCTGTTTTTT. It is translated as CASSESDREIRHGELFF.

This clone turned up a few times. The CDR3 spells CASSLTGRWTEAFF. DNA of the CDR3: TGTGCCAGCAGCTTGACAGGTCGTTGGACTGAAGCTTTCTTT. The V gene is TRBV5-4, the J gene TRBJ1-1, with D possibly TRBD1 on 5 matching bases. The CDR3 sequence is 14 residues long. Germline values: CDR1 SGHNT, CDR2 YYREEE (reference sequence). V was trimmed by 1 base and J by 5 bases, leaving 12 bases between them.

The V gene is TRBV7-9, the J gene TRBJ1-2, with 9 bases matching TRBD1. CDR1 is SEHNR and CDR2 is FQNEAQ in the germline V gene (reference sequence). V lost 1 base and J lost 6; bases outside the gene matches: 6. The CDR3 is made up of 15 amino acids. CDR3 amino acids: CASSLGRDRVDGYTF. The DNA of the CDR3 is TGTGCCAGCAGCTTAGGGCGGGACAGGGTGGATGGCTACACCTTC.

The rearrangement links TRBV5-1 to TRBJ2-1; TRBD2 matches at 7 bases. The CDR3 is made up of 15 amino acids. Germline-derived CDR1 and CDR2 are SGHRS and YFSETQ. Trimming removed 6 bases from V and 4 bases from J; junction bases left unmatched: 10. CDR3 residues: CASKKAGSLYNEQFF. In DNA form, the CDR3 reads TGCGCCAGCAAAAAAGCGGGGTCTCTATACAATGAGCAGTTCTTC. Based on the CDR3 plus reference TRBV5-1 and TRBJ2-1, the full variable domain is KAGVTQTPRYLIKTRGQQVTLSCSPISGHRSVSWYQQTPGQGLQFLFEYFSETQRNKGNFPGRFSGRQFSNSRSEMNVSTLELGDSALYLCASKKAGSLYNEQFFGPGTRLTVL.

This clone appeared a single time. This chain links TRBV5-1 with TRBJ2-2; D might be TRBD2 (7 bases). Germline V gene data show CDR1 as SGHRS and CDR2 as YFSETQ. The CDR3 runs 16 residues. The V end was cut by 1 base, the J end by 5 bases, with 15 bases between. CDR3 coding DNA: TGCGCCAGCAGCTTGATGGGGGGGCCGGTTACCGGGGAGCTGTTTTTT. Translating it yields CASSLMGGPVTGELFF.